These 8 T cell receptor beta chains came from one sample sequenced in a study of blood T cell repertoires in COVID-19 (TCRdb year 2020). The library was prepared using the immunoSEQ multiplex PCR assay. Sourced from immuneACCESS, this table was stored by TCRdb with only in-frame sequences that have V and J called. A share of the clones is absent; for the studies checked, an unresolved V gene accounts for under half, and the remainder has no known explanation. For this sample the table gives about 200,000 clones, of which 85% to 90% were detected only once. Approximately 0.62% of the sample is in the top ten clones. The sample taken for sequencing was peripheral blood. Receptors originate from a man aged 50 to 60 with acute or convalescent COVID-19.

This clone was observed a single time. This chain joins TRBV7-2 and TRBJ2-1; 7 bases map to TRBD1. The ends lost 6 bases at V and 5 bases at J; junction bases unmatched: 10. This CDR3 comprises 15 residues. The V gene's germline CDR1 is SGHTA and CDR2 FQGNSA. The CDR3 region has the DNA TGTGCCAGCAGTCGTGACAGGGTCGGGAACAATGAGCAGTTCTTC. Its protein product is CASSRDRVGNNEQFF.

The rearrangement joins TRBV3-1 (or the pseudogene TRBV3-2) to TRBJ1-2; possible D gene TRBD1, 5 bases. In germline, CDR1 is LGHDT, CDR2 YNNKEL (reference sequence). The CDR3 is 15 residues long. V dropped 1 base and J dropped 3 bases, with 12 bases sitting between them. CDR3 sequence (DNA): TGTGCCAGCAGCCAAGTACCTGGGGCCTACTATGGCTACACCTTC. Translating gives CASSQVPGAYYGYTF.

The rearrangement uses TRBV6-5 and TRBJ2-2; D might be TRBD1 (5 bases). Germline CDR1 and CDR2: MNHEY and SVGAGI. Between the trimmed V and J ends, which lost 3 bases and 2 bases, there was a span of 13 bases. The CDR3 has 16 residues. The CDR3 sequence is CASSYQVTVNTGELFF. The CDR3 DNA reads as TGTGCCAGCAGTTATCAGGTGACAGTTAACACCGGGGAGCTGTTTTTT.

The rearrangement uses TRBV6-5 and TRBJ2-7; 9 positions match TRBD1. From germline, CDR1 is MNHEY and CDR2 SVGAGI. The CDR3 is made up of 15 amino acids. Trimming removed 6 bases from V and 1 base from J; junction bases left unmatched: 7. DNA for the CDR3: TGTGCCAGCAGGGACCCGGGACAGGGTTCCTACGAGCAGTACTTC. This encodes CASRDPGQGSYEQYF.

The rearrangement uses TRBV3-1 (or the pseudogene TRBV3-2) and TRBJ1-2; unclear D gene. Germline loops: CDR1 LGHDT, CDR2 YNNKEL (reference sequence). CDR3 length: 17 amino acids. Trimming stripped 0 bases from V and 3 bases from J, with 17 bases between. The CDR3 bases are TGTGCCAGCAGCCAAGATCTATCGGGAGGGCCGGACTATGGCTACACCTTC. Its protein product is CASSQDLSGGPDYGYTF.

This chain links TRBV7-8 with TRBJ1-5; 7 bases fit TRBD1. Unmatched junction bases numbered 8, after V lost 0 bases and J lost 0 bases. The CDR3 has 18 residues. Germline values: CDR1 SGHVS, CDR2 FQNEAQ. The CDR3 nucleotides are TGTGCCAGCAGCTTAGCCTCAGGGGGAGTTCTTAGCAATCAGCCCCAGCATTTT. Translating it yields CASSLASGGVLSNQPQHF.

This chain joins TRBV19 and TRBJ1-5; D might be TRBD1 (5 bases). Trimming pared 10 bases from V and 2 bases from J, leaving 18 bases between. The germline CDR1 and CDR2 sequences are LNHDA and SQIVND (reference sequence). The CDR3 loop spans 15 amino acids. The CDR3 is CAISLVGGGNQPQHF. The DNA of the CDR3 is TGTGCCATTTCCCTAGTCGGGGGGGGCAATCAGCCCCAGCATTTT.

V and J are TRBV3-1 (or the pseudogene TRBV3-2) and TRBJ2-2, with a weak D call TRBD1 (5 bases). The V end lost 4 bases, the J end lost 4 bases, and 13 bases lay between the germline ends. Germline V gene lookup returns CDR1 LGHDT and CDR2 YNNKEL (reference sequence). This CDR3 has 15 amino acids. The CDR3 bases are TGTGCCAGCAGCCCCCTTTCCAGGGTCACCGGGGAGCTGTTTTTT. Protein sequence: CASSPLSRVTGELFF.